This T cell receptor beta chain was identified in a study of cytotoxic CD8 clonotypes in ibrutinib-treated CLL. The wider study: The study included some 10 relapsed/refractory and under 16 treatment-naive patients; 17 to 18 had IGHV unmutated disease. Samples averaged 255,043 productive templates and just under 95,000 productive rearrangements. Whole-study results and caveats: Public clonotypes were rare and shrank or held steady on treatment.

The CDR3 length is 16 residues. Per the germline V gene, CDR1 is SGHTS and CDR2 is YDEGEE. Trimming left V 0 bases short and J 1 base short, with 11 bases between. TCRdb keeps only in-frame clones here, not all; method: immunoSEQ multiplex PCR. The sample has about 140,000 clones, under 95% seen once. On this clone itself: What it binds is not known.

This sequence joins TRBV5-8 and TRBJ1-5; tentatively, D is TRBD1 (5 bases). Sequenced material: PBMCs, taken after 12 months of ibrutinib treatment. The receptor comes from a human donor with chronic lymphocytic leukemia. CDR3 DNA sequence: TGTGCCAGCAGCTTGGGCAGACAGTTCAGCAATCAGCCCCAGCATTTT. This gives the protein CASSLGRQFSNQPQHF.